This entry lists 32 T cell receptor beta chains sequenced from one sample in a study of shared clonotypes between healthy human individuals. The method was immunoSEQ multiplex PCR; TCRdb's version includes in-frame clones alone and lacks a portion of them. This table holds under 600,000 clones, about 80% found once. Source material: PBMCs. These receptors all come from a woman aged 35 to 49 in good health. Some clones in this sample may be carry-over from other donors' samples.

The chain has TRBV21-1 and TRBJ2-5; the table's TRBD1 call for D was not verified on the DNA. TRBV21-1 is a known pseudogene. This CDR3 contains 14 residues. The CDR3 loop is CASSKGQGQETQYF. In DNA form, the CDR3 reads TGTGCCAGCAGCAAGGGGCAGGGCCAAGAGACCCAGTACTTC.

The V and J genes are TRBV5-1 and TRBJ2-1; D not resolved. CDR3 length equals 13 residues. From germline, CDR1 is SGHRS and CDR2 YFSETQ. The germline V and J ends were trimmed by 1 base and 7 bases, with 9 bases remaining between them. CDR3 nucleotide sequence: TGCGCCAGCAGCTTGTGGGGTGATAATGAGCAGTTCTTC. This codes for CASSLWGDNEQFF. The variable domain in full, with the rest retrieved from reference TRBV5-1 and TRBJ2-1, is KAGVTQTPRYLIKTRGQQVTLSCSPISGHRSVSWYQQTPGQGLQFLFEYFSETQRNKGNFPGRFSGRQFSNSRSEMNVSTLELGDSALYLCASSLWGDNEQFFGPGTRLTVL.

This CDR3 reads CASSDILYQETQYF. CDR3 nucleotides: TGTGCCAGCAGTGATATCCTTTACCAAGAGACCCAGTACTTC. The chain is built from TRBV28 and TRBJ2-5; no clear D. The CDR3 length is 14 residues. Trimming removed 5 bases from V and 0 bases from J, with 10 bases in between. CDR1 MDHEN and CDR2 SYDVKM come from the germline V gene.

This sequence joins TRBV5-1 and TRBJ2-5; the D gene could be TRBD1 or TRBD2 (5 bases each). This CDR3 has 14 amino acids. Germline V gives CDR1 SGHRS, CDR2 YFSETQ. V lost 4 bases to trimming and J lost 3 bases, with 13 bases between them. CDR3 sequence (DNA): TGCGCCAGCAGCACGGGGACGGGAAAAGAGACCCAGTACTTC. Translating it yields CASSTGTGKETQYF.

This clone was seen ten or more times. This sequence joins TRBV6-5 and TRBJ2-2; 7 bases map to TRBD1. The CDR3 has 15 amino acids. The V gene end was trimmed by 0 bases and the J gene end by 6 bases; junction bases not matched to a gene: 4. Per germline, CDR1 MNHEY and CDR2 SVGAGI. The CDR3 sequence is CASSYSGTVAGELFF. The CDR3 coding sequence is TGTGCCAGCAGTTACTCCGGGACAGTGGCCGGGGAGCTGTTTTTT.

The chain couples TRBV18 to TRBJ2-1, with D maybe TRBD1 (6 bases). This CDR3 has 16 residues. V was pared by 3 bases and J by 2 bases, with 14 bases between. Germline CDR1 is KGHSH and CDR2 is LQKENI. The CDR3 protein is CASSPSTGLTYNEQFF. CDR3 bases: TGTGCCAGCTCACCTTCGACAGGATTAACCTACAATGAGCAGTTCTTC.

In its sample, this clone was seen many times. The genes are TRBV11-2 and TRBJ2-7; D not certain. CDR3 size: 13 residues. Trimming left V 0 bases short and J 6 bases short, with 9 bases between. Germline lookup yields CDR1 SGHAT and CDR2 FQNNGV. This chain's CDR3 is CASSLDWRSEQYF. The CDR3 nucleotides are TGTGCCAGCAGCTTAGATTGGAGAAGCGAGCAGTACTTC. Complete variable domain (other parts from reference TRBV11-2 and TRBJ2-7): EAGVAQSPRYKIIEKRQSVAFWCNPISGHATLYWYQQILGQGPKLLIQFQNNGVVDDSQLPKDRFSAERLKGVDSTLKIQPAKLEDSAVYLCASSLDWRSEQYFGPGTRLTVT.

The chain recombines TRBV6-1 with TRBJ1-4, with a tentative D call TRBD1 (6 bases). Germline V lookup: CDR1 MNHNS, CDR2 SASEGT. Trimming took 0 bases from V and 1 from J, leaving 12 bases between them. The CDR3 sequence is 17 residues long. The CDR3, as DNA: TGTGCCAGCAGTGAAGCCTACCTACAGGGAACTAATGAAAAACTGTTTTTT. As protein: CASSEAYLQGTNEKLFF.

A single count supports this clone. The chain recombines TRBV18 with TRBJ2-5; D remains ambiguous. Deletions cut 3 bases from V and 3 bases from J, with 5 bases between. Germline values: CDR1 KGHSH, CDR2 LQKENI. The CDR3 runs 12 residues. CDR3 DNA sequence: TGTGCCAGCTCACCTTTCGAAGAGACCCAGTACTTC. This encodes CASSPFEETQYF.

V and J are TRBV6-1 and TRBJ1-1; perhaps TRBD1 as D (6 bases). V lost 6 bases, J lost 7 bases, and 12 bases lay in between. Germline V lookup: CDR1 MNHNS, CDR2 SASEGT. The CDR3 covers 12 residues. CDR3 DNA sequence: TGTGCCAGCAGACAGGGTTGGGTTGAAGCTTTCTTT. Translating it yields CASRQGWVEAFF.

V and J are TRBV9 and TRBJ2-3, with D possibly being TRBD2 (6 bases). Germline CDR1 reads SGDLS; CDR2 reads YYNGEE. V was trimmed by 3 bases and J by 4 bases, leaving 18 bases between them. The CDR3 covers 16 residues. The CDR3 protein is CASSEGWRDSADTQYF. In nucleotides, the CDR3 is TGTGCCAGCAGCGAGGGGTGGCGGGATTCAGCAGATACGCAGTATTTT.

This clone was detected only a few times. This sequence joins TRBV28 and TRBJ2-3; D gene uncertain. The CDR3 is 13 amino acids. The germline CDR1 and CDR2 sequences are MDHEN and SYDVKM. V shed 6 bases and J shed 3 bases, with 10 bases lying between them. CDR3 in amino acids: CASSSPGTDTQYF. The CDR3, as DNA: TGTGCCAGCAGCAGTCCCGGGACAGATACGCAGTATTTT.

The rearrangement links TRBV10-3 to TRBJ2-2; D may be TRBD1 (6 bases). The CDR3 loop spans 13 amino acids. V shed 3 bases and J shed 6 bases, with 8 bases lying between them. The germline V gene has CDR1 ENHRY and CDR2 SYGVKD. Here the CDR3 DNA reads TGTGCCATCAGTGAAGGGACACCCGGGGAGCTGTTTTTT. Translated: CAISEGTPGELFF.

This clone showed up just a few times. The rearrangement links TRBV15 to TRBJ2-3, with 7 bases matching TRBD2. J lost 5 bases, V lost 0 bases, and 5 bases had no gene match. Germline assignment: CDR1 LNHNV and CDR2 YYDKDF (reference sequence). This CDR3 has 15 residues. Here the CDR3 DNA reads TGTGCCACCAGCAGAGAAGGGAGGGACGGAGATACGCAGTATTTT. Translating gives CATSREGRDGDTQYF.

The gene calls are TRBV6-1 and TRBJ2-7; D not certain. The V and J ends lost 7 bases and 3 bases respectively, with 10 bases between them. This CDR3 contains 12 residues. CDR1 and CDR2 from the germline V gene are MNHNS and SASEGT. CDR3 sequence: CASNPSVYEQYF. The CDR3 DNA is TGTGCCAGCAACCCTTCAGTCTACGAGCAGTACTTC.

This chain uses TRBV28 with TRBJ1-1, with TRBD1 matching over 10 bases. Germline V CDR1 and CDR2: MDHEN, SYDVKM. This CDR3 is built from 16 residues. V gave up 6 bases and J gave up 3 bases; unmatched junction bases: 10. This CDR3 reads CASRPYTGTGDTEAFF. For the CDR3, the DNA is TGTGCCAGCAGACCTTATACCGGGACAGGGGACACTGAAGCTTTCTTT.

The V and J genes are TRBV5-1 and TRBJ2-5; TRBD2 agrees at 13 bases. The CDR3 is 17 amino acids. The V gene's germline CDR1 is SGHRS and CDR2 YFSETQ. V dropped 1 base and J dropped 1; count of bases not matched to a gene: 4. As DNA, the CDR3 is TGCGCCAGCAGCTTGACTGGGACTAGCGGGGTCCAAGAGACCCAGTACTTC. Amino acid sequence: CASSLTGTSGVQETQYF.

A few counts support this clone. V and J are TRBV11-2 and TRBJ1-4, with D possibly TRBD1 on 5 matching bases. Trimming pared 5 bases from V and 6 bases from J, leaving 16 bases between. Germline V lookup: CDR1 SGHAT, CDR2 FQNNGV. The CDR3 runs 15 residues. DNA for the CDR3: TGTGCCAGCAGCGTGAACCGGGGGAGTTATGAAAAACTGTTTTTT. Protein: CASSVNRGSYEKLFF.

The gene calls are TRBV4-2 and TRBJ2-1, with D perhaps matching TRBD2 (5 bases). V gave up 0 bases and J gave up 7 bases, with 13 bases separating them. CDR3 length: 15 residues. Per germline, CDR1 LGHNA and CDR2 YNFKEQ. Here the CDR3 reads CASSQDLASGNEQFF. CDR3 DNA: TGTGCCAGCAGCCAAGATTTAGCGAGCGGAAATGAGCAGTTCTTC.

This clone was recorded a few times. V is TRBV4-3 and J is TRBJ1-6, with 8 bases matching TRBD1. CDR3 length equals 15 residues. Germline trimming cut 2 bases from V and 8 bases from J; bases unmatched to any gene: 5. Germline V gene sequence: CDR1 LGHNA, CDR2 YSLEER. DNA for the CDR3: TGCGCCAGCAGCCAAACGACAGGGGACTATTCACCCCTCCACTTT. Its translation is CASSQTTGDYSPLHF.

CDR3 sequence: CASSFEGARTDTQYF. For the CDR3, the DNA is TGCGCCAGCAGCTTTGAGGGGGCGCGAACAGATACGCAGTATTTT. The chain has TRBV5-1 and TRBJ2-3; 7 nucleotides agree with TRBD1. V gave up 2 bases and J gave up 3 bases; unmatched junction bases: 6. Germline V gene data show CDR1 as SGHRS and CDR2 as YFSETQ. CDR3 length: 15 amino acids.

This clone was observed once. The CDR3 region is CASSLTPWYPGNTEAFF. The DNA for the CDR3 is TGTGCCAGCAGTTTAACCCCCTGGTATCCGGGGAACACTGAAGCTTTCTTT. The V gene is TRBV27, the J gene TRBJ1-1; D uncertain. V lost 2 bases to trimming and J lost 1 base, with 17 bases between them. Looked up from germline, CDR1 is MNHEY and CDR2 is SMNVEV (reference sequence). This CDR3 contains 17 residues.

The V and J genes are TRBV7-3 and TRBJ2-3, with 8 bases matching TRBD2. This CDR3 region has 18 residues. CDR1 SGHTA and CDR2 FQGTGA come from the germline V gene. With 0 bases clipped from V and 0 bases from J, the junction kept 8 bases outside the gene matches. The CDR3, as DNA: TGTGCCAGCAGCTTAACGGTTGGGGCTAGCGGGAGCACAGATACGCAGTATTTT. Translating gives CASSLTVGASGSTDTQYF.

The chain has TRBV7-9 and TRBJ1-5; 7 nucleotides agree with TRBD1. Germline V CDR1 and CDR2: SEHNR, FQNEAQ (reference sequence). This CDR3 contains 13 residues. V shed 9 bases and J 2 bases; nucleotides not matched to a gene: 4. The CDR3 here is CARQGWGNQPQHF. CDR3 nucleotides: TGTGCCAGACAGGGGTGGGGCAATCAGCCCCAGCATTTT. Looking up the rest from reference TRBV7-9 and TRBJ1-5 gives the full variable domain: DTGVSQNPRHKITKRGQNVTFRCDPISEHNRLYWYRQTLGQGPEFLTYFQNEAQLEKSRLLSDRFSAERPKGSFSTLEIQRTEQGDSAMYLCARQGWGNQPQHFGDGTRLSIL.

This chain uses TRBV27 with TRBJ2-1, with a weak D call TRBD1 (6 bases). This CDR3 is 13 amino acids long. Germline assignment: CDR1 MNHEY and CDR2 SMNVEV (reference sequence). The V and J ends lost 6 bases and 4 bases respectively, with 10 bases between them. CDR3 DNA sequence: TGTGCCAGCAGCCCCACAGGGTACAATGAGCAGTTCTTC. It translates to CASSPTGYNEQFF.

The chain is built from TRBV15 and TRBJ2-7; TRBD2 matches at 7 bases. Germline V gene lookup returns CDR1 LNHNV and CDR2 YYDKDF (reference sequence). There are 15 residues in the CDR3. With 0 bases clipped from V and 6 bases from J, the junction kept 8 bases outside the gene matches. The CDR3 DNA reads TGTGCCACCAGCAGAGACGGACTAGAGGGCCTCGAGCAGTACTTC. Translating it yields CATSRDGLEGLEQYF.

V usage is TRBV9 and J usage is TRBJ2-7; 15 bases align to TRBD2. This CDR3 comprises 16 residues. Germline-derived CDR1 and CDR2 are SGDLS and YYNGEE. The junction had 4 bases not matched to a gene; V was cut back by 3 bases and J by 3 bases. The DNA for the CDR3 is TGTGCCAGCAGCGCTGGACTAGCGGGAGGGCTCTACGAGCAGTACTTC. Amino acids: CASSAGLAGGLYEQYF.

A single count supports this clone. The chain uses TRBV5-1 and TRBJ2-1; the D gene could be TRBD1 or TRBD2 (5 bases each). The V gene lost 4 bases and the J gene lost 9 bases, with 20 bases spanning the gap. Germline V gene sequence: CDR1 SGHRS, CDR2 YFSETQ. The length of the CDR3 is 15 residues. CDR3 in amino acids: CASSPRAGRDGEQFF. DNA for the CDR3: TGCGCCAGCAGCCCTAGGGCGGGCAGGGATGGTGAGCAGTTCTTC.

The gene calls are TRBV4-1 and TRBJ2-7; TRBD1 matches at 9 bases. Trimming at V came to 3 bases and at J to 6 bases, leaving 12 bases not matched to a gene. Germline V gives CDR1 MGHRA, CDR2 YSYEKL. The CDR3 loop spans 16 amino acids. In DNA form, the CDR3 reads TGCGCCAGCAGCCATGCCGGCCGGGACAGGGTGGGCGAGCAGTACTTC. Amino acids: CASSHAGRDRVGEQYF.

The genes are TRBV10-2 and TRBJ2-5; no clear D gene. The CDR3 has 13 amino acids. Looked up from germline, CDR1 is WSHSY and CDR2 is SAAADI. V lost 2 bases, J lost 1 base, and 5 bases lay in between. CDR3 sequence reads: CASSEQFQETQYF. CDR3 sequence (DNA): TGCGCCAGCAGTGAGCAGTTCCAAGAGACCCAGTACTTC.

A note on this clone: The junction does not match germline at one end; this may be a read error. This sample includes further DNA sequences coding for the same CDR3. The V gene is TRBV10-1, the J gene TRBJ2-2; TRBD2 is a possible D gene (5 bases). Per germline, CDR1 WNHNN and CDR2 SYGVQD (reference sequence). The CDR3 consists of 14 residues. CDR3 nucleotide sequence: TGCGCCTCCCGGGCAGGTGGCGGCACCGGGGAGCTGTTTTTC. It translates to CASRAGGGTGELFF.

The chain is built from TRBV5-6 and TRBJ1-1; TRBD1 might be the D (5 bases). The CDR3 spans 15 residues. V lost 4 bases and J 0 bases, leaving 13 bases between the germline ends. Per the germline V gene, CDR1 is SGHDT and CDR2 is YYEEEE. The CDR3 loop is CASSPIGTMNTEAFF. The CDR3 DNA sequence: TGTGCCAGCAGCCCGATCGGGACCATGAACACTGAAGCTTTCTTT.